Below, 17 T cell receptor beta chains from the same sample are listed, as sequenced in a study of response to subunit inactivated influenza vaccine. TCRdb passed the RT-PCR reads through MiXCR, listing each CDR3 protein once. The sample lists more than 550,000 distinct CDR3 sequences; about an eighth were seen once. This sample comprised PBMCs from blood, obtained on the day of vaccination. The receptors derive from a middle-aged man who received an inactivated influenza vaccine.

A few counts support this clonotype. This chain connects TRBV6-5 to TRBJ2-5, with 10 bases fitting TRBD2. The V segment lost 2 bases and the J segment 3 bases; nucleotides outside the gene matches: 12. The germline gives CDR1 MNHEY, CDR2 SVGAGI. The CDR3 has 18 amino acids. In DNA form, the CDR3 reads TGTGCCAGCAGTTACGAATACCCGGGGCTAGCGGGGGAAGAGACCCAGTACTTC. Amino acid sequence: CASSYEYPGLAGEETQYF.

This clonotype appeared a few times. The V call is TRBV7-2, the J call TRBJ1-1; 8 positions agree with TRBD1. The germline V gene has CDR1 SGHTA and CDR2 FQGNSA. This CDR3 is 15 amino acids long. The junction had 5 bases not matched to a gene; V was cut back by 4 bases and J by 1 base. DNA for the CDR3: TGTGCCAGCAGCTACCGGACAGGGAGGAACACTGAAGCTTTCTTT. Protein sequence: CASSYRTGRNTEAFF.

V usage is TRBV7-3 and J usage is TRBJ2-7; 8 bases map to TRBD2. The CDR3 is 15 residues long. Per germline, CDR1 SGHTA and CDR2 FQGTGA. The V and J ends lost 1 base and 4 bases, in that order; junction bases with no gene match: 6. The CDR3 loop reads CASSLNPSGGYEQYF. The CDR3 bases are TGTGCCAGCAGCTTAAACCCCTCGGGAGGGTACGAGCAGTACTTC. Together with reference TRBV7-3 and TRBJ2-7, the CDR3 gives the full variable domain: GAGVSQTPSNKVTEKGKYVELRCDPISGHTALYWYRQSLGQGPEFLIYFQGTGAADDSGLPNDRFFAVRPEGSVSTLKIQRTERGDSAVYLCASSLNPSGGYEQYFGPGTRLTVT.

The chain couples TRBV12-3 or TRBV12-4 to TRBJ1-1; D remains unclear. The CDR3 is 16 residues long. V was cut by 5 bases and J by 4 bases, with 20 bases left in between. The CDR3 DNA sequence: TGTGCCAGCAGTCCCGTTCCCTTACCGGTGGGCACTGAAGCTTTCTTT. Translation: CASSPVPLPVGTEAFF.

CDR3 in DNA: TGTGCCAGCAGCTGGACAGTAGACACCATATATTTT. It encodes CASSWTVDTIYF. The gene calls are TRBV7-2 and TRBJ1-3, with a weak D call TRBD1 (6 bases). CDR3 length equals 12 residues. V lost 4 bases and J lost 8, with 9 bases in between. Germline V gene sequence: CDR1 SGHTA, CDR2 FQGNSA.

This clonotype was counted only a few times. The chain combines TRBV2 with TRBJ2-7, with no clear D. This CDR3 comprises 13 residues. Germline V gives CDR1 SNHLY, CDR2 FYNNEI. V was trimmed by 4 bases and J by 1 base, leaving 8 bases between them. CDR3 sequence: CASSAGYSYEQYF. For the CDR3, the DNA is TGTGCCAGCAGTGCGGGCTATTCCTACGAGCAGTACTTC.

The V call is TRBV12-3 or TRBV12-4, the J call TRBJ2-7; tentatively, D is TRBD1 or TRBD2 (6 bases each). The CDR3 is 14 residues long. Trimming cost V 5 bases and J 4 bases, with 15 bases left between them. DNA for the CDR3: TGTGCCAGCAGTACATCCGGAGGGACATACGAGCAGTACTTC. This translates into CASSTSGGTYEQYF.

This clonotype has just a few counts. The chain has TRBV5-1 and TRBJ1-1; TRBD1 agrees at 9 bases. Unmatched junction bases numbered 6, after V lost 4 bases and J lost 5 bases. The CDR3 consists of 14 residues. CDR1 is SGHRS and CDR2 is YFSETQ in the germline V gene. This CDR3 reads CASSRGTGRTEAFF. CDR3 nucleotides: TGCGCCAGCAGCCGGGGGACAGGGCGGACTGAAGCTTTCTTT.

This clonotype was found a few times. The J gene is TRBJ2-5, the V gene TRBV18, with 7 bases lining up with TRBD1. V lost 4 bases and J lost 4; bases outside the gene matches: 3. CDR3 length: 13 amino acids. Looked up from germline, CDR1 is KGHSH and CDR2 is LQKENI. CDR3 sequence: CASSQGAGETQYF. The CDR3 DNA reads as TGTGCCAGCTCACAGGGGGCTGGAGAGACCCAGTACTTC.

This clonotype came up a few times. The chain recombines TRBV12-3 or TRBV12-4 with TRBJ2-5; a possible D gene is TRBD2 (5 bases). This CDR3 has 14 residues. The V end lost 5 bases, the J end lost 1 base, and 11 bases lay between the germline ends. CDR3: CASSRREGQETQYF. CDR3 DNA: TGTGCCAGCAGTCGCCGTGAGGGCCAAGAGACCCAGTACTTC.

Written as DNA, the CDR3 is TGTGCCAGCAGCTGGAGGACGGGGAAGGCTGAAGCTTTCTTT. Its translation: CASSWRTGKAEAFF. The J gene is TRBJ1-1, the V gene TRBV7-8; D is unresolved. Looked up from germline, CDR1 is SGHVS and CDR2 is FQNEAQ. V lost 4 bases and J 6 bases, leaving 15 bases between the germline ends. The CDR3 has 14 residues.

This clonotype was counted many times. The J gene is TRBJ1-5, the V gene TRBV7-2, with a possible D match to TRBD1 (5 bases). The CDR3 is made up of 15 amino acids. Germline CDR1 is SGHTA and CDR2 is FQGNSA. Trimming stripped 0 bases from V and 0 bases from J, with 6 bases between. The DNA of the CDR3 is TGTGCCAGCAGCTTAGCCAGGGATAGCAATCAGCCCCAGCATTTT. Its translation is CASSLARDSNQPQHF.

This clonotype showed up just a few times. CDR3 in DNA: TGCAGTGCAACCGGGACAAGCAATCAGCCCCAGCATTTT. This gives the protein CSATGTSNQPQHF. The chain recombines TRBV20-1 with TRBJ1-5; D may be TRBD1 (6 bases). V lost 6 bases, J lost 1 base, and 10 bases lay in between. This CDR3 is built from 13 residues. In germline, CDR1 is DFQATT, CDR2 SNEGSKA (reference sequence).

This clonotype appeared many times. The J gene is TRBJ2-7, the V gene TRBV6-5, with TRBD2 identical over 9 bases. Per germline, CDR1 MNHEY and CDR2 SVGAGI. Trimming took 3 bases from V and 0 from J; bases not matched to a gene: 0. The CDR3 consists of 14 residues. The CDR3 protein is CASSYSGGSYEQYF. The CDR3 DNA reads TGTGCCAGCAGTTATAGCGGGGGCTCCTACGAGCAGTACTTC.

This chain links TRBV14 with TRBJ2-1, with 7 bases fitting TRBD1. This CDR3 comprises 13 residues. CDR1 and CDR2 from the germline V gene are SGHDN and FVKESK. V shed 0 bases, J shed 11 bases, and the junction held 4 bases outside the gene matches. The CDR3 reads CASSQEDRVKQFF. The DNA for the CDR3 is TGTGCCAGCAGCCAAGAAGACAGGGTAAAGCAGTTCTTC.

The chain uses TRBV20-1 and TRBJ2-5, with D possibly TRBD1 on 6 matching bases. CDR3 length equals 16 residues. The germline V and J ends were trimmed by 5 bases and 2 bases, with 21 bases remaining between them. Germline CDR1 DFQATT, CDR2 SNEGSKA (reference sequence). The CDR3 sequence: CSADPRSLQGQETQYF. In DNA, the CDR3 is TGCAGTGCTGACCCTCGTTCCCTACAGGGTCAAGAGACCCAGTACTTC.

This clonotype turned up a few times. CDR3 loop: CASSLAGSSQETQYF. The DNA for the CDR3 is TGTGCCAGCAGCTTAGCGGGCAGCTCCCAAGAGACCCAGTACTTC. The chain employs TRBV7-9 and TRBJ2-5; D remains unclear. Trimming pared 0 bases from V and 1 base from J, leaving 9 bases between. This CDR3 contains 15 residues. The germline CDR1 and CDR2 sequences are SEHNR and FQNEAQ (reference sequence).